Each of the 26 T cell receptor beta chains below was sequenced from the same sample in a study of response to subunit inactivated influenza vaccine. MiXCR was run by TCRdb on the RT-PCR reads, yielding one entry per CDR3 protein. Of about 650,000 distinct CDR3 sequences listed, approximately 14% are singletons. The starting material was PBMCs from blood, obtained around two weeks before vaccination. These TCRs come from a man aged 45-65 years who received an inactivated influenza vaccine.

This clonotype was detected a few times. The rearrangement uses TRBV12-3 or TRBV12-4 and TRBJ2-7; TRBD1 matches at 8 bases. The CDR3 loop spans 11 amino acids. V lost 6 bases and J lost 10; bases outside the gene matches: 5. CDR3 DNA sequence: TGTGCCAGCAGCGACAGGGGTGTTCAGTACTTC. This translates into CASSDRGVQYF.

This clonotype was recorded once. This chain connects TRBV4-3 to TRBJ1-5, with D uncertain. Looked up from germline, CDR1 is LGHNA and CDR2 is YSLEER. Trimming stripped 4 bases from V and 2 bases from J, with 9 bases between. The CDR3 is made up of 14 amino acids. The CDR3: CASSLEVGNQPQHF. Written as DNA, the CDR3 is TGCGCCAGCAGCCTAGAGGTCGGCAATCAGCCCCAGCATTTT.

The chain employs TRBV5-1 and TRBJ2-5; 7 bases agree with TRBD1. The germline gives CDR1 SGHRS, CDR2 YFSETQ. The V segment lost 4 bases and the J segment 5 bases; nucleotides outside the gene matches: 14. This CDR3 is built from 16 residues. CDR3 nucleotide sequence: TGCGCCAGCAGCCTCACCCCCCCGACAGGGTCGGAGACCCAGTACTTC. Translation: CASSLTPPTGSETQYF.

This clonotype was observed at least ten times. The rearrangement uses TRBV5-6 and TRBJ1-2, with D possibly matching TRBD1 (5 bases). V lost 4 bases and J lost 3, with 16 bases in between. The germline V gene encodes CDR1 SGHDT and CDR2 YYEEEE. CDR3 size: 15 residues. The CDR3 region has the DNA TGTGCCAGCAGCCGAGGGCAGGGACGGGACTATGGCTACACCTTC. It codes for CASSRGQGRDYGYTF.

This clonotype was observed a handful of times. The chain couples TRBV2 to TRBJ2-5; 8 nucleotides line up with TRBD1. The germline gives CDR1 SNHLY, CDR2 FYNNEI. The CDR3 is made up of 15 amino acids. V gave up 8 bases and J gave up 5 bases; unmatched junction bases: 13. In nucleotides, the CDR3 is TGTGCCAGCTCCCTGCGGCAGGGGGCTCGGGAGACCCAGTACTTC. Amino acid sequence: CASSLRQGARETQYF. Full variable domain (remainder filled in from reference TRBV2 and TRBJ2-5): EPEVTQTPSHQVTQMGQEVILRCVPISNHLYFYWYRQILGQKVEFLVSFYNNEISEKSEIFDDQFSVERPDGSNFTLKIRSTKLEDSAMYFCASSLRQGARETQYFGPGTRLLVL.

This clonotype was seen only a few times. V and J are TRBV20-1 and TRBJ1-1; 9 bases map to TRBD1. Germline V CDR1 and CDR2: DFQATT, SNEGSKA (reference sequence). With V trimmed by 6 bases and J by 0 bases, 8 bases remained unmatched. The CDR3 covers 15 residues. The chain's CDR3 is CSAPDRGIMNTEAFF. CDR3 nucleotides: TGCAGTGCCCCGGACAGGGGCATAATGAACACTGAAGCTTTCTTT.

The table lists this clonotype with many counts. V and J are TRBV29-1 and TRBJ1-4; D is possibly TRBD1 (5 bases). V was clipped by 6 bases and J by 8 bases, with 10 bases between them. The CDR3 spans 11 residues. Germline CDR1 reads SQVTM; CDR2 reads ANQGSEA. The chain's CDR3 is CSVFTGEKLFF. CDR3 bases: TGCAGCGTCTTCACAGGAGAAAAACTGTTTTTT.

The chain couples TRBV7-2 to TRBJ1-1; D is undetermined. Trimming cost V 5 bases and J 1 base, with 14 bases left between them. CDR3 length equals 15 residues. The germline CDR1 and CDR2 sequences are SGHTA and FQGNSA. CDR3: CASSPSRAQNTEAFF. In DNA, the CDR3 is TGTGCCAGCAGCCCTAGCCGGGCCCAGAACACTGAAGCTTTCTTT.

The V gene is TRBV5-1, the J gene TRBJ1-1, with a tentative D call TRBD1 (6 bases). CDR3 length: 16 amino acids. CDR1 and CDR2 from the germline V gene are SGHRS and YFSETQ. Trimming took off 3 bases at V and 0 bases at J, with 15 bases between the two ends. The CDR3 nucleotides are TGCGCCAGCAGCTCTCGGCTAGGACAGATGAACACTGAAGCTTTCTTT. Protein sequence: CASSSRLGQMNTEAFF.

This clonotype occurred a few times. The J gene is TRBJ2-5, the V gene TRBV10-3; 11 bases match TRBD2. The germline V gene encodes CDR1 ENHRY and CDR2 SYGVKD. V was clipped by 5 bases and J by 5 bases; unmatched bases: 10. The CDR3 consists of 16 residues. CDR3 residues: CAISQIAGGPQETQYF. DNA of the CDR3: TGTGCCATCAGTCAAATAGCGGGGGGGCCTCAGGAGACCCAGTACTTC.

In this sample, this clonotype turned up many times. The chain uses TRBV27 and TRBJ1-2; 8 bases agree with TRBD1. From germline, CDR1 is MNHEY and CDR2 SMNVEV (reference sequence). CDR3 length equals 14 residues. Unmatched junction bases numbered 3, after V lost 6 bases and J lost 0 bases. CDR3 residues: CASSPQGANYGYTF. Here the CDR3 DNA reads TGTGCCAGCAGCCCACAGGGGGCTAACTATGGCTACACCTTC.

This clonotype was counted between two and nine times. The chain joins TRBV7-2 to TRBJ2-7; perhaps TRBD2 as D (5 bases). The germline CDR1 and CDR2 sequences are SGHTA and FQGNSA. This CDR3 has 14 amino acids. Trimming removed 5 bases from V and 6 bases from J, with 17 bases in between. This CDR3 is CASSPSTRLGEQYF. CDR3 nucleotides: TGTGCCAGCAGCCCGAGCACTAGATTAGGCGAGCAGTACTTC. The full variable domain, its missing parts supplied by reference TRBV7-2 and TRBJ2-7, is GAGVSQSPSNKVTEKGKDVELRCDPISGHTALYWYRQSLGQGLEFLIYFQGNSAPDKSGLPSDRFSAERTGGSVSTLTIQRTQQEDSAVYLCASSPSTRLGEQYFGPGTRLTVT.

This clonotype was recorded a few times. This chain links TRBV15 with TRBJ1-5; unclear D gene. Trimming cost V 3 bases and J 9 bases, with 9 bases left between them. CDR1 LNHNV and CDR2 YYDKDF come from the germline V gene (reference sequence). This CDR3 has 12 residues. CDR3 protein: CATSSVGGPQHF. Here the CDR3 DNA reads TGTGCCACCAGCAGTGTTGGTGGGCCCCAGCATTTT. The complete variable domain, with remaining parts taken from reference TRBV15 and TRBJ1-5, reads DAMVIQNPRYQVTQFGKPVTLSCSQTLNHNVMYWYQQKSSQAPKLLFHYYDKDFNNEADTPDNFQSRRPNTSFCFLDIRSPGLGDTAMYLCATSSVGGPQHFGDGTRLSIL.

A few counts support this clonotype. The chain employs TRBV11-2 and TRBJ2-1, with 7 nucleotides matching TRBD1. The germline CDR1 and CDR2 sequences are SGHAT and FQNNGV. The CDR3 is made up of 15 amino acids. Unmatched junction bases numbered 8, after V lost 4 bases and J lost 5 bases. For the CDR3, the DNA is TGTGCCAGCAGCTCCAGGAACAGGGGACACAATGAGCAGTTCTTC. Protein sequence: CASSSRNRGHNEQFF. Using reference TRBV11-2 and TRBJ2-1 for the parts outside the CDR3, the full variable domain is EAGVAQSPRYKIIEKRQSVAFWCNPISGHATLYWYQQILGQGPKLLIQFQNNGVVDDSQLPKDRFSAERLKGVDSTLKIQPAKLEDSAVYLCASSSRNRGHNEQFFGPGTRLTVL.

This chain uses TRBV9 with TRBJ2-7, with a weak D call TRBD1 (6 bases). Germline assignment: CDR1 SGDLS and CDR2 YYNGEE. Trimming shortened V by 2 bases and J by 3 bases, and 12 bases separated the two germline ends. The CDR3 runs 14 residues. CDR3 in amino acids: CASSVRDTNYEQYF. Written as DNA, the CDR3 is TGTGCCAGCAGCGTCAGGGACACTAACTACGAGCAGTACTTC.

This clonotype was recorded a few times. V gene TRBV20-1 combines with J gene TRBJ2-5, with D possibly being TRBD2 (6 bases). CDR3 length: 15 residues. Germline V gene data show CDR1 as DFQATT and CDR2 as SNEGSKA (reference sequence). V was trimmed by 2 bases and J by 1 base, leaving 14 bases between them. Written as DNA, the CDR3 is TGCAGTGCTAGACCGGGACTTCGGATCCAAGAGACCCAGTACTTC. The encoded protein is CSARPGLRIQETQYF.

This clonotype showed up just a few times. The rearrangement links TRBV4-2 to TRBJ2-2; weak D call: TRBD1 (6 bases). Germline V gives CDR1 LGHNA, CDR2 YNFKEQ. V was trimmed by 6 bases and J by 1 base, leaving 15 bases between them. The CDR3 sequence is 16 residues long. CDR3 sequence: CASRRYPGENTGELFF. DNA of the CDR3: TGTGCCAGCAGAAGATACCCAGGGGAGAACACCGGGGAGCTGTTTTTT.

This clonotype was found a few times. The V and J genes are TRBV4-1 and TRBJ2-7, with D tentatively TRBD2 (5 bases). Germline CDR1 MGHRA, CDR2 YSYEKL. Trimming stripped 5 bases from V and 5 bases from J, with 16 bases between. The CDR3 has 14 residues. The CDR3 sequence: CASSALGLEDEQYF. The CDR3 nucleotides read TGCGCCAGCAGCGCACTGGGGTTGGAGGACGAGCAGTACTTC.

CDR3: CAITDRTTDTQYF. The CDR3 nucleotides read TGTGCCATTACCGACAGGACCACAGATACGCAGTATTTT. This rearrangement joins TRBV12-3 or TRBV12-4 to TRBJ2-3; perhaps TRBD1 as D (6 bases). Trimming stripped 10 bases from V and 2 bases from J, with 13 bases between. This CDR3 comprises 13 residues.

The V gene is TRBV6-2 or TRBV6-3, the J gene TRBJ2-7; 9 bases are shared with TRBD1. The germline V gene encodes CDR1 MNHEY and CDR2 SVGEGT. V was clipped by 6 bases and J by 1 base; unmatched bases: 7. The CDR3 spans 15 residues. Written as DNA, the CDR3 is TGTGCCAGCAGCCCAACAGGGGGCGGGTCCTACGAGCAGTACTTC. Translated, it gives CASSPTGGGSYEQYF.

This chain joins TRBV28 and TRBJ2-4, with 9 bases identical to TRBD2. This CDR3 spans 15 amino acids. J gave up 8 bases and V 1 base, and 6 bases lay outside the gene matches. Germline V gives CDR1 MDHEN, CDR2 SYDVKM. The CDR3 loop reads CASSLSRGRGHIQYF. CDR3 nucleotide sequence: TGTGCCAGCAGTTTATCCCGCGGGAGGGGGCACATTCAGTACTTC.

The V call is TRBV7-7, the J call TRBJ2-7, with unresolved D. The CDR3 sequence is 16 residues long. Per germline, CDR1 SSHAT and CDR2 FNYEAQ (reference sequence). Trimming shortened V by 6 bases and J by 3 bases, and 21 bases separated the two germline ends. The CDR3 protein is CASRHTGPRVGYEQYF. CDR3 in DNA: TGTGCCAGCAGACACACCGGACCTCGGGTAGGCTACGAGCAGTACTTC.

This clonotype was seen more than once but under ten times. The genes are TRBV29-1 and TRBJ1-1; D remains unclear. CDR3 length: 13 amino acids. V lost 0 bases and J 3 bases, leaving 8 bases between the germline ends. CDR1 is SQVTM, CDR2 ANQGSEA, per germline. The chain's CDR3 is CSVEDRAYTEAFF. For the CDR3, the DNA is TGCAGCGTTGAAGATCGGGCCTACACTGAAGCTTTCTTT.

In its sample, this clonotype was seen a few times. The J gene is TRBJ2-5, the V gene TRBV20-1; 7 positions agree with TRBD2. Per germline, CDR1 DFQATT and CDR2 SNEGSKA (reference sequence). V shed 6 bases, J shed 1 base, and the junction held 8 bases outside the gene matches. This CDR3 spans 14 amino acids. The CDR3 loop reads CSASGENLQETQYF. CDR3 nucleotide sequence: TGCAGTGCGAGCGGGGAGAATCTCCAAGAGACCCAGTACTTC.

This clonotype appeared a few times. The chain has TRBV12-3 or TRBV12-4 and TRBJ2-5; no reliable D call. CDR3 size: 13 residues. V dropped 6 bases and J dropped 3 bases, with 11 bases sitting between them. The CDR3 DNA sequence: TGTGCCAGCAGCTCCCCTAGAAAAGAGACCCAGTACTTC. The encoded protein is CASSSPRKETQYF.

V gene TRBV3-1 combines with J gene TRBJ1-1, with D hard to call. Germline CDR1 reads LGHDT; CDR2 reads YNNKEL (reference sequence). V was pared by 3 bases and J by 5 bases, with 10 bases between. CDR3 size: 13 residues. The CDR3 protein is CASSQGYRTEAFF. The CDR3 region has the DNA TGTGCCAGCAGCCAGGGGTATAGGACTGAAGCTTTCTTT.